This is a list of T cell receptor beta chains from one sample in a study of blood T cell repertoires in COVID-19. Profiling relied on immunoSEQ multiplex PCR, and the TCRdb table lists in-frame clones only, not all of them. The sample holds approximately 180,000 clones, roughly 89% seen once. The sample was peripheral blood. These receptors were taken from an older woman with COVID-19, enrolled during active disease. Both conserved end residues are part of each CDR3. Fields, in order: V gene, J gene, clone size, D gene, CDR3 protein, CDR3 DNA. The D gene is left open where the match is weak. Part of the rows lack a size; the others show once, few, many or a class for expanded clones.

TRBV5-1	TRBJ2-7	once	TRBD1	CASSNSGTGTYEQYF	TGCGCCAGCAGCAACTCCGGGACAGGGACCTACGAGCAGTACTTC
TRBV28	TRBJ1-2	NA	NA	CASSPWAGRSNRYGYTF	TGTGCCAGCAGTCCATGGGCGGGCAGATCGAATCGCTATGGCTACACCTTC
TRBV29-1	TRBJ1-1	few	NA	CSVGKSRGNTEAFF	TGCAGCGTTGGGAAATCACGGGGTAACACTGAAGCTTTCTTT
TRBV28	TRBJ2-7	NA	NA	CASSTAVSEQYF	TGTGCCTCGTCGACAGCCGTTTCCGAGCAGTACTTC
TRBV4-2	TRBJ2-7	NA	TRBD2	CASSLSGEGPYEQYF	TGTGCCAGCAGCCTTTCCGGGGAGGGTCCCTACGAGCAGTACTTC
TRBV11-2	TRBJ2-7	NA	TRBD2	CASSLDRGTSEYF	TGTGCCAGCAGCTTAGATCGGGGGACTAGCGAGTACTTC
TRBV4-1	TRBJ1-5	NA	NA	CASSLGGGGDQPQHF	TGCGCCAGCAGCCTTGGCGGGGGGGGCGATCAGCCCCAGCATTTT
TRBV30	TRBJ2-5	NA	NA	CAWSRWGVQETQYF	TGTGCCTGGAGCCGGTGGGGAGTCCAAGAGACCCAGTACTTC
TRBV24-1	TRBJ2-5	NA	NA	CATSDSRTGREQETQYF	TGTGCCACCAGTGATTCGCGCACAGGGAGAGAACAAGAGACCCAGTACTTC
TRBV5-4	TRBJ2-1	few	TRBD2	CASSPTSGDNEQFF	TGTGCCAGCAGCCCGACTAGCGGAGACAATGAGCAGTTCTTC
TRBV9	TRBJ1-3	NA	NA	CASSVASEGNTIYF	TGTGCCAGCAGCGTAGCTAGCGAGGGAAACACCATATATTTT
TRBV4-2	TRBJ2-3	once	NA	CASSQAHRDITDTQYF	TGTGCCAGCAGCCAGGCTCACCGGGACATCACAGATACGCAGTATTTT
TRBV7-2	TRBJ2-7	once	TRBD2	CASSLAGTSSSEQYF	TGTGCCAGCAGCTTGGCCGGGACTAGCTCCTCCGAGCAGTACTTC
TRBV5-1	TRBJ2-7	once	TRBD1	CASSTQGVSYEQYF	TGCGCCAGCAGCACCCAGGGGGTTTCCTACGAGCAGTACTTC
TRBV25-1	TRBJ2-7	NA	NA	CASSGTENYEQYF	TGTGCCAGCAGTGGGACAGAGAACTACGAGCAGTACTTC
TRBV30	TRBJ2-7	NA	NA	CAWRDRYSSYEQYF	TGTGCCTGGAGGGACAGATACAGCTCCTACGAGCAGTACTTC
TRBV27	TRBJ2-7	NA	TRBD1	CASSERDRAYEQYF	TGTGCCAGCAGTGAACGGGACAGAGCCTACGAGCAGTACTTC
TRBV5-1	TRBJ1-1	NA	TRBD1	CASTQGARRTEAFF	TGCGCCAGCACCCAGGGGGCAAGGAGAACTGAAGCTTTCTTT
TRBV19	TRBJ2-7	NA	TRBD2	CASSRIGLAGVYEQYF	TGTGCCAGTAGTAGAATTGGACTAGCGGGAGTTTACGAGCAGTACTTC
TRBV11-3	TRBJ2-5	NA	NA	CASSLALTRWETQYF	TGTGCCAGCAGCTTAGCATTGACTCGCTGGGAGACCCAGTACTTC
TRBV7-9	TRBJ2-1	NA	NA	CASSSDSSASYNEQFF	TGTGCCAGCAGCTCCGACTCATCAGCCTCCTACAATGAGCAGTTCTTC
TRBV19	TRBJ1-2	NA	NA	CASTSIPGGYTF	TGTGCCAGTACCTCAATTCCGGGTGGCTACACCTTC
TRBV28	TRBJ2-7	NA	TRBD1	CASSGTGGARDEQYF	TGTGCCAGCAGTGGAACAGGGGGCGCAAGGGACGAGCAGTACTTC
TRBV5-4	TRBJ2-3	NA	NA	CASSPDPGADTQYF	TGTGCCAGCAGCCCTGATCCAGGGGCAGATACGCAGTATTTT
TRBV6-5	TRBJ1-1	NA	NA	CASSYSYRNTEAFF	TGTGCCAGCAGTTACTCGTACAGGAACACTGAAGCTTTCTTT
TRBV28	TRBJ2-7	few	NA	CASTDGHSYEQYF	TGTGCCAGCACCGACGGACACTCCTACGAGCAGTACTTC
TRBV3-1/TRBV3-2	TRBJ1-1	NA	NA	CASRGQGLLEAFF	TGTGCCAGCCGGGGCCAGGGACTCTTGGAAGCTTTCTTT
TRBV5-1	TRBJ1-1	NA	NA	CASSLARQNTEAFF	TGCGCCAGCAGCTTGGCTAGGCAGAACACTGAAGCTTTCTTT
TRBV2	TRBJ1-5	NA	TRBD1	CASRGQGNQPQHF	TGTGCCAGCAGAGGACAGGGCAATCAGCCCCAGCATTTT
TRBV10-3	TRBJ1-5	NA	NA	CAISQHGGGANQPQHF	TGTGCCATCAGTCAACACGGAGGAGGGGCCAATCAGCCCCAGCATTTT
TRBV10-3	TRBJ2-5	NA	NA	CAISESVQGGETQYF	TGTGCCATCAGTGAGTCGGTACAGGGAGGGGAGACCCAGTACTTC
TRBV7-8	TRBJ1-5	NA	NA	CASSARTPWEQPQHF	TGTGCCAGCAGCGCCAGGACCCCCTGGGAGCAGCCCCAGCATTTT
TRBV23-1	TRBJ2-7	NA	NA	CASSQTRLGIDNPCEQYF	TGCGCCAGCAGTCAGACACGCCTTGGTATTGATAACCCCTGCGAGCAGTACTTC
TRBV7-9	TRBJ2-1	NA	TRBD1	CASSLARQGGYNEQFF	TGTGCCAGCAGCTTAGCGAGACAGGGGGGCTACAATGAGCAGTTCTTC
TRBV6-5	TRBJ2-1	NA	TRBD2	CASSRGRGPYNEQFF	TGTGCCAGCAGTCGCGGGAGAGGGCCCTACAATGAGCAGTTCTTC
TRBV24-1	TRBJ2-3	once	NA	CATSVSLASDTQYF	TGTGCCACCAGTGTGAGCCTAGCGTCAGATACGCAGTATTTT
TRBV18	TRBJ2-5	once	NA	CASSPDGRTAETQYF	TGTGCCAGCTCCCCGGATGGCAGGACAGCAGAGACCCAGTACTTC
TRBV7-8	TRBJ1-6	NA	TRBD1	CASSRSGQAFSSYNSPLHF	TGTGCCAGCAGCCGAAGCGGACAGGCCTTCAGCTCCTATAATTCACCCCTCCACTTT
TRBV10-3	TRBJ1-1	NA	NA	CAISESSVTEAFF	TGTGCCATCAGTGAGTCGTCAGTCACTGAAGCTTTCTTT
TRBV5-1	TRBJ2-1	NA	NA	CASSLAPNNEQFF	TGCGCCAGCAGCTTGGCCCCAAATAATGAGCAGTTCTTC
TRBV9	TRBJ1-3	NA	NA	CASSPSGRIGNTIYF	TGTGCCAGCAGCCCCAGCGGTAGGATTGGAAACACCATATATTTT
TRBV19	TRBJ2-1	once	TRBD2	CASSKGTSGSASSYNEQFF	TGTGCCAGTAGTAAAGGGACTAGCGGGAGCGCAAGCTCCTACAATGAGCAGTTCTTC
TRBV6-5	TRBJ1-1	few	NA	CASSYDEELNTEAFF	TGTGCCAGCAGTTACGATGAGGAGTTGAACACTGAAGCTTTCTTT
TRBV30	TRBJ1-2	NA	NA	CASHRVDFYGYTF	TGTGCCTCCCACCGGGTGGATTTCTATGGCTACACCTTC
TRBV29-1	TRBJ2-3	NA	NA	CSVDDRSADTQYF	TGCAGCGTTGACGACAGGTCTGCAGATACGCAGTATTTT
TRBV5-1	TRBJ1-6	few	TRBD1	CASSLDLDRENSPLHF	TGCGCCAGCAGCTTGGATTTGGACAGGGAAAATTCACCCCTCCACTTT
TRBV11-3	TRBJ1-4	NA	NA	CASCRGGRRPNEKLFF	TGTGCCAGCTGCCGCGGAGGGCGAAGGCCTAATGAAAAACTGTTTTTT
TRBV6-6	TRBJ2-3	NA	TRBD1	CASRDRADIGTDTQYF	TGTGCCAGCAGGGACAGGGCAGATATAGGGACAGATACGCAGTATTTT
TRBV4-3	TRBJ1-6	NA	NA	CASSLRQPNNSPLHF	TGCGCCAGCAGCCTCCGACAGCCTAATAATTCACCCCTCCACTTT
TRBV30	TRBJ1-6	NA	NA	CAWSATGDNSPLHF	TGTGCCTGGAGTGCAACAGGAGATAATTCACCCCTCCACTTT
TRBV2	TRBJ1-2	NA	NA	CASNPRNYGYTF	TGTGCCAGCAACCCGCGGAACTATGGCTACACCTTC
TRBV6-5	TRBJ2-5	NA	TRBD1	CASSVRGTGQETQYF	TGTGCCAGCAGCGTAAGGGGGACAGGACAAGAGACCCAGTACTTC
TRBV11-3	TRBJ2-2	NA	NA	CASSLEYGELFF	TGTGCCAGCAGCTTAGAATACGGGGAGCTGTTTTTT
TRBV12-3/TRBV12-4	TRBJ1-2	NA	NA	CASSLGRGYTF	TGTGCCAGCAGTTTAGGGCGGGGCTACACCTTC
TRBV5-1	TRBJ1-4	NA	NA	CASSSPSPGGTNEKLFF	TGCGCCAGCAGCTCCCCATCCCCGGGGGGAACTAATGAAAAACTGTTTTTT
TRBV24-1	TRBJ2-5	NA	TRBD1	CAVARTGGQETQYF	TGTGCCGTCGCCAGGACAGGAGGCCAAGAGACCCAGTACTTC
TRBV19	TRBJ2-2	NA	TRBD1	CASKNRGRSTGELFF	TGTGCCAGTAAAAACAGGGGGCGAAGCACCGGGGAGCTGTTTTTT